This T cell receptor beta chain appears in the sequencing data of a study of cytomegalovirus exposure and HLA in healthy donors. Germline-derived CDR1 and CDR2 are PRHDT and FYEKMQ (reference sequence). The CDR3 has 16 amino acids. Trimming took 5 bases from V and 3 from J, leaving 18 bases between them. Researchers ran the PCR with 60 Vbeta and 13 Jbeta primers. Profiling relied on immunoSEQ multiplex PCR, and the TCRdb table lists in-frame clones only, not all of them. The table lists about 190,000 clones, around 75% of them singletons. The V call is TRBV13, the J call TRBJ2-3; a possible D gene is TRBD2 (5 bases). This receptor was obtained from a woman in her forties or fifties in good health and CMV-seronegative. The sample consisted of PBMCs. This CDR3 is CASSTRSRGLTDTQYF. CDR3 nucleotide sequence: TGTGCCAGCAGCACCCGATCCCGAGGGTTGACAGATACGCAGTATTTT.